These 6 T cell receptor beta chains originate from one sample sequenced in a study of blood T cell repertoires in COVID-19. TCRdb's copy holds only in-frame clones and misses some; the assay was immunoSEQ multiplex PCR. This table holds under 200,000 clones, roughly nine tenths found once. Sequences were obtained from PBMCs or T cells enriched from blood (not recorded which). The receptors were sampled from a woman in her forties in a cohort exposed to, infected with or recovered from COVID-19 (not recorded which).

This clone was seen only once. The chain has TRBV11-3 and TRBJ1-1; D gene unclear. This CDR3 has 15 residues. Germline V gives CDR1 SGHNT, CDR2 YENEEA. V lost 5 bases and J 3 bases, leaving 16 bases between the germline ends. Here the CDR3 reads CASSPGPLRDTEAFF. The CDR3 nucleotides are TGTGCCAGCAGCCCAGGACCCCTGCGGGACACTGAAGCTTTCTTT.

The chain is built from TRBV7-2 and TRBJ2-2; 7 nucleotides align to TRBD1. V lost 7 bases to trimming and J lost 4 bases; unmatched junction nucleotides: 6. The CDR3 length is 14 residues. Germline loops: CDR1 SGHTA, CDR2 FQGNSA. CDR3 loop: CASKGGPVTGELFF. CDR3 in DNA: TGTGCCAGCAAAGGGGGCCCCGTCACCGGGGAGCTGTTTTTT.

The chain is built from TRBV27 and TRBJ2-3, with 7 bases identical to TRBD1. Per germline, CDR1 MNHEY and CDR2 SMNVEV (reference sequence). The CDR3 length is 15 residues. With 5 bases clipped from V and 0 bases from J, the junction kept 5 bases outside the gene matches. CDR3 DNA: TGTGCCAGCAGTAACAGGGGTGTAAGCACAGATACGCAGTATTTT. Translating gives CASSNRGVSTDTQYF.

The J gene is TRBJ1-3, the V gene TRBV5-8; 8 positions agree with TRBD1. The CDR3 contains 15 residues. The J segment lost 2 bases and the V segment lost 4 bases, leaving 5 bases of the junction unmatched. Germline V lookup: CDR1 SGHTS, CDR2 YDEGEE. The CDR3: CASSHRGEAGNTIYF. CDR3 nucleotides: TGTGCCAGCAGCCACAGGGGGGAAGCTGGAAACACCATATATTTT.

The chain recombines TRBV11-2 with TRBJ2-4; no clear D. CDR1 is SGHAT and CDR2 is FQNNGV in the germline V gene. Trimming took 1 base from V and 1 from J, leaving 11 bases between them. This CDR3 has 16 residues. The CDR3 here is CASSLGSQRAKNIQYF. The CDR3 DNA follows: TGTGCCAGCAGCTTAGGGTCCCAGAGGGCCAAAAACATTCAGTACTTC.

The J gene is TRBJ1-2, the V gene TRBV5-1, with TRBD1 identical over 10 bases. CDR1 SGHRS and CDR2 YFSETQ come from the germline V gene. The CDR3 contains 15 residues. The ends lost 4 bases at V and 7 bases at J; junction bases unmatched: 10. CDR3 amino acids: CASSTDRGRVSGYTF. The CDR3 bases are TGCGCCAGCAGCACTGACAGGGGGCGTGTGAGTGGCTACACCTTC. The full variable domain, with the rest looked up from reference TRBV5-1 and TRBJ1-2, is KAGVTQTPRYLIKTRGQQVTLSCSPISGHRSVSWYQQTPGQGLQFLFEYFSETQRNKGNFPGRFSGRQFSNSRSEMNVSTLELGDSALYLCASSTDRGRVSGYTFGSGTRLTVV.